This T cell receptor (beta chain) was identified during a study of vaccination effects on CD4 cells after COVID-19 (dated by TCRdb to the early 2020s). Notes on the research overall: Post-vaccine samples across the study were collected a median of 72 days after the second dose, with a range of 14 to 241. SARS-CoV-2 spike-specific CD4+ TCR repertoires from before and after mRNA vaccination were compared in COVID-19 convalescent patients and in infection-naive vaccine recipients. The full study included 10 COVID-19 convalescent patients and several SARS-CoV-2-naive healthy vaccine recipients. Cultures from other donors in the study were sequenced using the Oncomine TCR Beta short-read assay on an Illumina iSeq 100. What the work shows at the level of the full study, not this receptor alone: Among healthy vaccine recipients, nearly all vaccine-induced clones were SARS-CoV-2 mono-reactive, and just 1 of 255 was cross-reactive with common cold coronaviruses. Marked clonal contraction was observed in both infection-induced and vaccine-induced clones at late post-vaccination timepoints, consistent with waning T cell responses. Only a small number of convalescent patients were included, and no early post-infection timepoints were available, which limited the study.

In the ViraFEST assay, PBMC were stimulated with viral peptide pools, and antigen-specific CD4+ T cell clonotypes were then identified by expansion using TCR sequencing. After 10 days of culture, CD4+ T cells were isolated with the EasySep CD4+ T cell isolation kit. Each participant received two doses of an mRNA SARS-CoV-2 vaccine, either BNT162b2 or mRNA-1273. Healthy vaccine recipients had no prior SARS-CoV-2 infection, confirmed by negative nucleocapsid antibodies before and after vaccination. About 2 million PBMC per well were cultured in IMDM with roughly 5% human AB serum, around 10 IU/ml IL-2 and gentamicin, plus 10 ug/ml peptides. On days 3 and 7, half of the culture medium was replaced with fresh IL-2-containing medium. Unless noted otherwise, every peptide stimulation condition was cultured in triplicate wells. Using Ficoll-Paque Plus gradient centrifugation, PBMC were separated from whole blood and then either used fresh or cryopreserved at -140C. The spike proteins of SARS-CoV-2 and of the common cold coronaviruses HCoV-NL63, HCoV-OC43 and HCoV-229E were spanned by overlapping peptide pools. Genomic DNA was extracted from cultured CD4+ T cells with the QIAamp micro DNA kit.

The trim is 1 base for V and 4 bases for J, with a gap of 13 bases between the germline ends. Looking up the germline V gene yields CDR1 MGHRA and CDR2 YSYEKL. From cysteine to phenylalanine, the CDR3 is 16 amino acids long. Of the read, only the CDR3 DNA is kept; its 48 bases are in frame from base 1. Receptor libraries were prepared by the immunoSEQ multiplex PCR assay. DNA from the CD4+ T cells that had been cultured and isolated underwent TCR beta CDR3 sequencing. On the authors' methods: Non-productive TCR sequences were removed, reads were trimmed to the CDR3 region, and CDR3s of at least 7 amino acids were retained. Antigen-specific clonotypes were identified using the MANAFEST web app by comparison of expansion in peptide wells against reference cultures. To count as positive, a clone had to show expansion at FDR<0.05 compared with the reference and with all other wells, an odds ratio above 5, and a frequency above 0.1% in two replicate wells. Clonotypes significantly expanded in SARS-CoV-2 spike wells and in at least one common cold coronavirus spike condition were defined as cross-reactive. CDR3 similarity was assessed by Levenshtein distance with the stringdist R package, and unrooted trees were built with ape in R 3.6.1. Drawn from immuneACCESS, this table holds only the in-frame rearrangements with V and J called that TCRdb kept. Clones are partly lost; checked studies trace under half to an unresolved V gene and leave the rest unexplained. V and J calls and clone size are as listed in that table; D and trimming were resolved from the DNA. The sample profile shows 25,000 or so clones; more than 60% of them were found once. Together, the top ten hold approximately 8% of the sample.

Turning to this clone: This receptor's antigen is unknown. The record has no base qualities; no much larger clone is one base away.

The receptor's source is a human donor who received a COVID-19 vaccine. The input for sequencing was CD4+ T cells from PBMCs cultured with SARS-CoV-2 spike peptides, taken after COVID-19 vaccination. In light of the paper, this sample's cell subset or site label describes: SARS-CoV-2 spike overlapping peptide pool stimulation. The chain is assembled from TRBV4-1 and TRBJ2-2; no D gene call is confident. The CDR3 region: CASSQVDMGITGELFF. The base sequence is TGCGCCAGCAGCCAAGTCGATATGGGGATCACCGGGGAGCTGTTTTTT.